The 32 T cell receptor beta chains below all came from one sample that was sequenced in a study of blood T cell repertoires in COVID-19. Sequencing was performed with immunoSEQ multiplex PCR; in TCRdb, only in-frame clones are kept and a portion is missing. The data contain approximately 150,000 clones, 70% to 85% of them seen just once; the ten biggest clones take up around 6.7%. The sequencing input was peripheral blood. These receptors all stem from a woman in her forties or fifties in a cohort sampled during active or convalescent COVID-19.

The chain employs TRBV5-1 and TRBJ2-2, with TRBD2 identical over 11 bases. The CDR3 spans 18 residues. CDR1 is SGHRS and CDR2 is YFSETQ in the germline V gene. The ends lost 2 bases at V and 6 bases at J; junction bases unmatched: 12. The CDR3: CASSFPRLAGRRAGELFF. The CDR3 bases are TGCGCCAGCAGCTTCCCGCGACTAGCGGGGAGGAGGGCCGGGGAGCTGTTTTTT.

This chain uses TRBV4-1 with TRBJ1-4; 7 bases map to TRBD1. V lost 0 bases, J lost 0 bases, and 13 bases stayed unmatched. This CDR3 has 20 amino acids. Germline CDR1 reads MGHRA; CDR2 reads YSYEKL. The CDR3 protein is CASSQDRGQIHIATNEKLFF. CDR3 DNA: TGCGCCAGCAGCCAAGATCGGGGACAGATTCATATTGCAACTAATGAAAAACTGTTTTTT.

The V and J genes are TRBV5-1 and TRBJ2-3; D gene uncertain. CDR3 length: 13 residues. V gave up 4 bases and J gave up 2 bases, with 8 bases separating them. CDR1 SGHRS and CDR2 YFSETQ come from the germline V gene. This CDR3 is CASSPGPTDTQYF. CDR3 bases: TGCGCCAGCAGCCCTGGCCCCACAGATACGCAGTATTTT.

The gene calls are TRBV10-3 and TRBJ2-1, with D possibly being TRBD1 (6 bases). Germline V CDR1 and CDR2: ENHRY, SYGVKD. Trimming shortened V by 7 bases and J by 0 bases, and 19 bases separated the two germline ends. The length of the CDR3 is 17 residues. The CDR3 is CAITGEPQGRSYNEQFF. The CDR3 DNA follows: TGTGCCATCACAGGGGAACCACAGGGCCGCTCCTACAATGAGCAGTTCTTC.

The chain links TRBV12-5 to TRBJ2-7; 11 bases are shared with TRBD2. The CDR3 runs 16 residues. The V gene end was trimmed by 3 bases and the J gene end by 6 bases; junction bases not matched to a gene: 10. Germline V gene data show CDR1 as LGHNT and CDR2 as FRNRAP. The CDR3: CASGFLNLAGGREQYF. For the CDR3, the DNA is TGTGCTAGTGGTTTTTTAAACTTAGCGGGAGGGCGCGAGCAGTACTTC.

The rearrangement uses TRBV18 and TRBJ1-5, with D maybe TRBD1 (6 bases). Germline V gene lookup returns CDR1 KGHSH and CDR2 LQKENI. The V and J ends lost 6 bases and 4 bases respectively, with 16 bases between them. There are 15 residues in the CDR3. In DNA, the CDR3 is TGTGCCAGCTCGCCTTCGAGTACAGGGAATCAGCCCCAGCATTTT. This encodes CASSPSSTGNQPQHF.

The chain employs TRBV25-1 and TRBJ2-1; 7 nucleotides line up with TRBD2. Germline CDR1 is MGHDK and CDR2 is SYGVNS. Germline trimming cut 5 bases from V and 9 bases from J; bases unmatched to any gene: 10. The CDR3 covers 14 residues. CDR3 sequence reads: CASSLGGLIVEQFF. The CDR3 DNA follows: TGTGCCAGCAGTCTCGGGGGGTTAATTGTTGAGCAGTTCTTC.

The V gene is TRBV7-3, the J gene TRBJ2-3; TRBD2 aligns across 10 bases. Germline V gene sequence: CDR1 SGHTA, CDR2 FQGTGA. V shed 1 base and J 4 bases; nucleotides not matched to a gene: 8. This CDR3 has 17 amino acids. CDR3 nucleotides: TGTGCCAGCAGCTTAAATCCTTCCAGCGGGGGGGCAGATACGCAGTATTTT. Its translation is CASSLNPSSGGADTQYF.

V and J are TRBV4-1 and TRBJ1-5; 8 positions agree with TRBD1. The V segment lost 4 bases and the J segment 3 bases; nucleotides outside the gene matches: 5. This CDR3 region has 15 residues. Germline lookup yields CDR1 MGHRA and CDR2 YSYEKL. This CDR3 reads CASSPTGALNQPQHF. The CDR3 DNA follows: TGCGCCAGCAGCCCGACAGGGGCACTCAATCAGCCCCAGCATTTT.

J is TRBJ2-1 and V is TRBV6-5, with D maybe TRBD2 (5 bases). Germline V CDR1 and CDR2: MNHEY, SVGAGI. This CDR3 region has 13 residues. Trimming took off 7 bases at V and 4 bases at J, with 11 bases between the two ends. CDR3 coding DNA: TGTGCCAGCATAATGGACTCTTACAATGAGCAGTTCTTC. It is translated as CASIMDSYNEQFF.

On this clone: A junction end diverges from the germline sequence, so it may reflect a read error. This sample includes further DNA sequences coding for the same CDR3. This chain connects TRBV13 to TRBJ2-6; the match to TRBD2 covers 8 bases. The CDR3 is 18 amino acids. CDR1 is PRHDT and CDR2 is FYEKMQ in the germline V gene (reference sequence). CDR3 sequence: CASRAGGEFRSGANVLTF. In DNA form, the CDR3 reads TGCGCCAGCCGCGCCGGGGGGGAGTTTAGGTCCGGGGCCAACGTCCTGACTTTC.

CDR3 amino acids: CASSYRGLNTEAFF. The DNA for the CDR3 is TGTGCCAGCAGTTACCGGGGATTGAACACTGAAGCTTTCTTT. The rearrangement uses TRBV6-5 and TRBJ1-1; D gene ambiguous. This CDR3 spans 14 amino acids. The germline V gene encodes CDR1 MNHEY and CDR2 SVGAGI. V dropped 2 bases and J dropped 0 bases, with 7 bases sitting between them.

The chain recombines TRBV10-3 with TRBJ2-3; D remains ambiguous. CDR3 length: 13 amino acids. The germline V gene has CDR1 ENHRY and CDR2 SYGVKD. Trimming cost V 10 bases and J 3 bases, with 14 bases left between them. DNA of the CDR3: TGTGCCACCCTCTCCGGTTTGACAGATACGCAGTATTTT. Its translation: CATLSGLTDTQYF.

The V gene is TRBV7-6, the J gene TRBJ2-3; 14 bases align to TRBD2. This CDR3 is built from 16 residues. Germline trimming cut 3 bases from V and 1 base from J; bases unmatched to any gene: 0. Germline values: CDR1 SGHVS, CDR2 FNYEAQ. CDR3 sequence reads: CASSLTSGGGTDTQYF. CDR3 sequence (DNA): TGTGCCAGCAGCTTGACTAGCGGGGGGGGCACAGATACGCAGTATTTT.

CDR3 bases: TGTGCCAGCAGTGAACGGGATGAGCAGTTCTTC. It encodes CASSERDEQFF. The rearrangement uses TRBV6-1 and TRBJ2-1; D is unresolved. Trimming removed 2 bases at V and 8 bases at J, with 4 bases between. CDR1 and CDR2 from the germline V gene are MNHNS and SASEGT. The CDR3 covers 11 residues.

The V call is TRBV6-4, the J call TRBJ1-2, with 7 bases fitting TRBD1. Germline V gene sequence: CDR1 MRHNA, CDR2 SNTAGT. With 0 bases clipped from V and 4 bases from J, the junction kept 2 bases outside the gene matches. The CDR3 is 14 amino acids. The CDR3 loop reads CASSDSNRGYGYTF. DNA for the CDR3: TGTGCCAGCAGTGACTCGAACAGGGGCTATGGCTACACCTTC.

The chain combines TRBV4-1 with TRBJ1-5; TRBD1 is a possible D gene (6 bases). V shed 2 bases and J shed 5 bases, with 19 bases lying between them. The germline V gene has CDR1 MGHRA and CDR2 YSYEKL. This CDR3 region has 17 residues. The CDR3 sequence is CASSQWKRTGPDQPQHF. The CDR3 coding sequence is TGCGCCAGCAGCCAATGGAAACGTACAGGGCCGGATCAGCCCCAGCATTTT.

The chain links TRBV19 to TRBJ1-6; D uncertain. In germline, CDR1 is LNHDA, CDR2 SQIVND (reference sequence). There are 16 residues in the CDR3. V lost 6 bases, J lost 0 bases, and 12 bases lay in between. The CDR3 reads CASSPRQSSYNSPLHF. CDR3 coding DNA: TGTGCCAGTAGCCCGAGGCAGAGCTCCTATAATTCACCCCTCCACTTT.

The V call is TRBV10-1, the J call TRBJ2-7; no firm D call. Germline CDR1 and CDR2: WNHNN and SYGVQD (reference sequence). This CDR3 is built from 14 residues. V was pared by 4 bases and J by 6 bases, with 16 bases between. CDR3 sequence: CASSVDFGGSEQYF. The CDR3 DNA sequence: TGCGCCAGCAGTGTTGACTTCGGTGGATCCGAGCAGTACTTC.

The V call is TRBV7-8, the J call TRBJ1-1; D remains ambiguous. Germline-derived CDR1 and CDR2 are SGHVS and FQNEAQ. V lost 5 bases and J 9 bases, leaving 13 bases between the germline ends. The CDR3 totals 12 residues. Here the CDR3 reads CASSPEALKAFF. CDR3 DNA: TGTGCCAGCAGCCCGGAGGCGCTTAAAGCTTTCTTT.

The rearrangement links TRBV5-4 to TRBJ2-1; the match to TRBD2 covers 9 bases. This CDR3 region has 17 residues. The J segment lost 7 bases and the V segment lost 2 bases, leaving 13 bases of the junction unmatched. The germline V gene has CDR1 SGHNT and CDR2 YYREEE (reference sequence). The chain's CDR3 is CASSFPRGRGGVNEQFF. The CDR3 DNA reads TGTGCCAGCAGCTTCCCTAGGGGGCGGGGGGGCGTAAATGAGCAGTTCTTC.

The rearrangement uses TRBV7-9 and TRBJ2-1, with a weak D call TRBD2 (6 bases). CDR3 length: 15 amino acids. CDR1 SEHNR and CDR2 FQNEAQ come from the germline V gene (reference sequence). Deletions cut 6 bases from V and 7 bases from J, with 19 bases between. CDR3 coding DNA: TGTGCCAGCAGGTATATGCTAGCGAGTTTGAATGAGCAGTTCTTC. Its translation is CASRYMLASLNEQFF.

The genes are TRBV19 and TRBJ2-1, with TRBD2 matching 9 bases. The CDR3 has 13 amino acids. The ends lost 4 bases at V and 7 bases at J; junction bases unmatched: 2. From germline, CDR1 is LNHDA and CDR2 SQIVND (reference sequence). CDR3 sequence: CASSSSGGNEQFF. The CDR3 coding sequence is TGTGCCAGTAGTAGTAGCGGGGGAAATGAGCAGTTCTTC.

V is TRBV5-4 and J is TRBJ1-6, with D hard to call. Looked up from germline, CDR1 is SGHNT and CDR2 is YYREEE (reference sequence). V shed 4 bases and J shed 0 bases, with 11 bases lying between them. CDR3 size: 16 residues. Here the CDR3 reads CASSALGSSYNSPLHF. The CDR3 bases are TGTGCCAGCAGCGCGTTAGGGAGCTCCTATAATTCACCCCTCCACTTT. The whole variable domain, remainder taken from reference TRBV5-4 and TRBJ1-6, is ETGVTQSPTHLIKTRGQQVTLRCSSQSGHNTVSWYQQALGQGPQFIFQYYREEENGRGNFPPRFSGLQFPNYSSELNVNALELDDSALYLCASSALGSSYNSPLHFGNGTRLTVT.

The chain combines TRBV4-3 with TRBJ2-7, with a possible D match to TRBD1 (5 bases). This CDR3 has 16 amino acids. The germline V and J ends were trimmed by 0 bases and 5 bases, with 17 bases remaining between them. Germline CDR1 and CDR2: LGHNA and YSLEER. CDR3 nucleotide sequence: TGCGCCAGCAGCCAAGAGGGCAGGGCTTTCCCAAACGAGCAGTACTTC. It is translated as CASSQEGRAFPNEQYF.

The CDR3: CASSPPAGDYGYTF. CDR3 coding DNA: TGTGCCAGCTCACCACCGGCAGGGGATTATGGCTACACCTTC. The V and J genes are TRBV18 and TRBJ1-2; tentatively, D is TRBD1 (6 bases). The CDR3 runs to 14 residues. Germline V CDR1 and CDR2: KGHSH, LQKENI. The V end was cut by 0 bases, the J end by 5 bases, with 10 bases between.

The chain uses TRBV4-2 and TRBJ2-1; 9 nucleotides agree with TRBD2. V was pared by 2 bases and J by 7 bases, with 9 bases of the junction left unmatched. The CDR3 sequence is 16 residues long. Germline CDR1 reads LGHNA; CDR2 reads YNFKEQ. The CDR3 coding sequence is TGTGCCAGCAGCCAATCTAATGCGGGGGGGAAGAATGAGCAGTTCTTC. It codes for CASSQSNAGGKNEQFF.

The chain is built from TRBV6-5 and TRBJ1-2, with TRBD1 matching 8 bases. CDR1 and CDR2 from the germline V gene are MNHEY and SVGAGI. The CDR3 consists of 15 residues. V shed 5 bases, J shed 5 bases, and the junction held 10 bases outside the gene matches. The DNA of the CDR3 is TGTGCCAGCAGTAAGCCGTGGGACAGGAATTATGGCTACACCTTC. Its translation is CASSKPWDRNYGYTF.

The V gene is TRBV7-2, the J gene TRBJ2-7, with D maybe TRBD1 (5 bases). There are 16 residues in the CDR3. Per the germline V gene, CDR1 is SGHTA and CDR2 is FQGNSA. V was cut by 1 base and J by 3 bases, with 16 bases left in between. The CDR3 is CASSLVGAGLFYEQYF. The CDR3, as DNA: TGTGCCAGCAGCTTAGTAGGGGCAGGGCTCTTCTACGAGCAGTACTTC.

This clone was counted once. The chain has TRBV12-5 and TRBJ2-3; D unclear. Germline V lookup: CDR1 LGHNT, CDR2 FRNRAP. Trimming cost V 0 bases and J 4 bases, with 11 bases left between them. The CDR3 has 15 residues. CDR3 region: CASGLVVAVPDTQYF. Here the CDR3 DNA reads TGTGCTAGTGGTTTGGTGGTAGCCGTGCCAGATACGCAGTATTTT. The full variable domain, its missing parts supplied by reference TRBV12-5 and TRBJ2-3, is DARVTQTPRHKVTEMGQEVTMRCQPILGHNTVFWYRQTMMQGLELLAYFRNRAPLDDSGMPKDRFSAEMPDATLATLKIQPSEPRDSAVYFCASGLVVAVPDTQYFGPGTRLTVL.

This clone turned up a few times. The chain links TRBV7-3 to TRBJ2-1; 11 nucleotides agree with TRBD2. Looked up from germline, CDR1 is SGHTA and CDR2 is FQGTGA. The trim removed 4 bases at V and 5 bases at J, leaving 4 bases unmatched. The CDR3 runs to 15 residues. The CDR3 reads CASSSDSGGDNEQFF. CDR3 bases: TGTGCCAGCAGCTCCGATAGCGGGGGGGACAATGAGCAGTTCTTC.

The rearrangement links TRBV5-1 to TRBJ2-1; possible D gene TRBD1, 6 bases. Germline CDR1 reads SGHRS; CDR2 reads YFSETQ. V lost 2 bases and J lost 9, with 15 bases in between. CDR3 length: 14 residues. In DNA, the CDR3 is TGCGCCAGCAGCTTTGGAAGGGGGATGGGTGAGCAGTTCTTC. This translates into CASSFGRGMGEQFF.